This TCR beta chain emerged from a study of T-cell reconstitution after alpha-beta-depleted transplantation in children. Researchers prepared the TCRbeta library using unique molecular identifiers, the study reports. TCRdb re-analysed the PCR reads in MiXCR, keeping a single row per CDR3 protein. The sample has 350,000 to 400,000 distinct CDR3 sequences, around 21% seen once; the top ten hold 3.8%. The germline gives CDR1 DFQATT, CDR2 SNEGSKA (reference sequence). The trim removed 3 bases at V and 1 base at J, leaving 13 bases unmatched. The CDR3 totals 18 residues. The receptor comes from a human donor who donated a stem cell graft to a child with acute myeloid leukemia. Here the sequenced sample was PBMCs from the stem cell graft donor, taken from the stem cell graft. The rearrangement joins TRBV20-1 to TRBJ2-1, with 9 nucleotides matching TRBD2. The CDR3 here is CSASLLAGLMRSYNEQFF. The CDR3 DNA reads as TGCAGTGCTAGCCTACTAGCGGGTTTAATGAGATCCTACAATGAGCAGTTCTTC.